This T cell receptor (beta chain) was identified in a study of cytomegalovirus exposure and HLA in healthy donors. In its sample, this clone was seen a few times. Its cognate antigen is unknown. The study, taken as a whole, reports: In an earlier analysis, in some 500 donors, most V segments appeared productive either ~87% or ~30% of the time.

Use of 60 Vbeta and 13 Jbeta primers characterized the PCR. Method: immunoSEQ multiplex PCR; TCRdb's copy keeps in-frame clones and lacks some. The data hold about 110,000 clones, with over 55% observed a single time. This CDR3 contains 15 residues. Germline V lookup: CDR1 SGHNT, CDR2 YYREEE (reference sequence). After removal of 4 bases from V and 4 bases from J, the junction contained 9 bases not matched to a gene. V and J are TRBV5-4 and TRBJ2-5, with 8 bases lining up with TRBD1. Material for sequencing was PBMCs. The sequence came from a female donor in good health and CMV-seronegative. CDR3 nucleotides: TGTGCCAGCAGCACCGAGACAGGGGTTAGAGAGACCCAGTACTTC. This encodes CASSTETGVRETQYF.